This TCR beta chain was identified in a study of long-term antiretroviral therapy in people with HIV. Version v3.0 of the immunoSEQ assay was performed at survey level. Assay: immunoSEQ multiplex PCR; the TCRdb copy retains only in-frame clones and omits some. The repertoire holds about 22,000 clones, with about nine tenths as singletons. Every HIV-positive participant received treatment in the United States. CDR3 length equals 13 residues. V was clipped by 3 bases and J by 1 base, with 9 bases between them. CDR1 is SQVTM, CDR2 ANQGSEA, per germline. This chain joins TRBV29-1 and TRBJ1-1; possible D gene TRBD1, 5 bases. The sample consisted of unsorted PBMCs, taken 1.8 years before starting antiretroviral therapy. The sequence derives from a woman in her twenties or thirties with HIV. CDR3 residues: CSVDLQANTEAFF. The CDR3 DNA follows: TGCAGCGTTGACCTACAGGCGAACACTGAAGCTTTCTTT.